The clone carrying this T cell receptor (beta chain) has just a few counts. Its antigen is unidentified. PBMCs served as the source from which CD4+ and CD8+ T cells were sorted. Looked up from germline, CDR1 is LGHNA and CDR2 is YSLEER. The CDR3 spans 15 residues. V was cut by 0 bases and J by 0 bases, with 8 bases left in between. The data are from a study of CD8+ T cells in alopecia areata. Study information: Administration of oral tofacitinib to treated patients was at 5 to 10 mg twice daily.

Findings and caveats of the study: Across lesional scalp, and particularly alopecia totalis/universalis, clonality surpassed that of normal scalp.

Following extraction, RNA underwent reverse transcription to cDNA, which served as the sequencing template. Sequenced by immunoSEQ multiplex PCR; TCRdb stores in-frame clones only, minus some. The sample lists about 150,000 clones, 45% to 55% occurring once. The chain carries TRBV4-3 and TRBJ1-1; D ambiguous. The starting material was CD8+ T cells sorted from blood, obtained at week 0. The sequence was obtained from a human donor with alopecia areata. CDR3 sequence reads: CASSQDLALNTEAFF. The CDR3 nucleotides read TGCGCCAGCAGCCAAGATCTAGCTTTGAACACTGAAGCTTTCTTT.